The 14 T cell receptor beta chains listed next were all sequenced from one sample in a study of control samples from healthy donors and cancer patients. Data came from immunoSEQ multiplex PCR; TCRdb stores just in-frame clones and leaves some out. The table lists roughly 120,000 clones, 90% of them singletons. Sequencing was carried out using blood. Source of these receptors: a human donor in good health. The donor label of this sample is uncertain.

This chain links TRBV5-1 with TRBJ1-1; TRBD1 aligns across 7 bases. This CDR3 comprises 15 residues. Per germline, CDR1 SGHRS and CDR2 YFSETQ. V lost 3 bases, J lost 2 bases, and 7 bases stayed unmatched. The CDR3 spells CASSWSGTANTEAFF. CDR3 sequence (DNA): TGCGCCAGCAGCTGGTCCGGGACAGCCAACACTGAAGCTTTCTTT.

The CDR3 is CAISQGASYTGELFF. For the CDR3, the DNA is TGTGCCATCAGTCAGGGGGCTAGTTACACCGGGGAGCTGTTTTTT. V is TRBV10-3 and J is TRBJ2-2; 8 bases are a match to TRBD1. CDR3 length: 15 amino acids. The junction had 5 bases not matched to a gene; V was cut back by 5 bases and J by 3 bases. The germline V gene has CDR1 ENHRY and CDR2 SYGVKD.

The V call is TRBV5-1, the J call TRBJ2-5, with a weak D call TRBD2 (6 bases). The CDR3 runs to 15 residues. The V end was cut by 0 bases, the J end by 1 base, with 10 bases between. From germline, CDR1 is SGHRS and CDR2 YFSETQ. CDR3 sequence reads: CASSLVGGPQETQYF. CDR3 DNA sequence: TGCGCCAGCAGCTTGGTCGGGGGACCCCAAGAGACCCAGTACTTC.

The chain employs TRBV7-6 and TRBJ2-5; weak D call: TRBD1 (6 bases). CDR3 length: 14 amino acids. CDR1 and CDR2 from the germline V gene are SGHVS and FNYEAQ. The V and J ends lost 5 bases and 0 bases respectively, with 10 bases between them. The CDR3 nucleotides read TGTGCCAGCAGCCACACAGGGCACCAAGAGACCCAGTACTTC. Amino acid sequence: CASSHTGHQETQYF. The complete variable domain, with remaining parts taken from reference TRBV7-6 and TRBJ2-5, reads GAGVSQSPRYKVTKRGQDVALRCDPISGHVSLYWYRQALGQGPEFLTYFNYEAQQDKSGLPNDRFSAERPEGSISTLTIQRTEQRDSAMYRCASSHTGHQETQYFGPGTRLLVL.

The rearrangement uses TRBV14 and TRBJ2-3; tentatively, D is TRBD1 (6 bases). Between the trimmed V and J ends, which lost 4 bases and 2 bases, there was a span of 13 bases. Germline CDR1 reads SGHDN; CDR2 reads FVKESK. This CDR3 is built from 15 residues. The CDR3 nucleotides read TGTGCCAGCAGCCGCAACAGGGTTCCCACAGATACGCAGTATTTT. This codes for CASSRNRVPTDTQYF.

The V and J genes are TRBV3-1 (or the pseudogene TRBV3-2) and TRBJ1-4; D perhaps matches TRBD1 (5 bases). This CDR3 spans 14 amino acids. Germline V gene sequence: CDR1 LGHDT, CDR2 YNNKEL (reference sequence). The V end was cut by 0 bases, the J end by 10 bases, with 12 bases between. This chain's CDR3 is CASSQDHQGRKLFF. The CDR3 DNA reads TGTGCCAGCAGCCAAGATCACCAGGGCCGAAAACTGTTTTTT.

V usage is TRBV11-2 and J usage is TRBJ1-1; D is unresolved. CDR3 length: 17 amino acids. Germline V gene data show CDR1 as SGHAT and CDR2 as FQNNGV. V was shortened by 1 base and J by 5 bases, with 20 bases between the two germline ends. CDR3 loop: CASSLGVGPARRTEAFF. DNA for the CDR3: TGTGCCAGCAGCTTAGGGGTAGGACCAGCCAGGAGAACTGAAGCTTTCTTT.

This clone was recorded once. The chain employs TRBV11-3 and TRBJ2-1, with 8 bases matching TRBD1. This CDR3 comprises 14 residues. Germline trimming cut 2 bases from V and 7 bases from J; bases unmatched to any gene: 4. CDR1 SGHNT and CDR2 YENEEA come from the germline V gene. The CDR3, as DNA: TGTGCCAGCAGCTTACGGACAGGGTGGAATGAGCAGTTCTTC. Its protein is CASSLRTGWNEQFF.

The chain links TRBV9 to TRBJ2-7; 10 bases align to TRBD1. V lost 0 bases and J lost 6; bases outside the gene matches: 6. Germline loops: CDR1 SGDLS, CDR2 YYNGEE. The CDR3 sequence is 15 residues long. CDR3: CASSVAPGTGVEQYF. CDR3 DNA: TGTGCCAGCAGCGTAGCGCCCGGGACAGGGGTCGAGCAGTACTTC.

The chain uses TRBV18 and TRBJ2-7; TRBD1 matches at 8 bases. Germline lookup yields CDR1 KGHSH and CDR2 LQKENI. V shed 5 bases and J 6 bases; nucleotides not matched to a gene: 6. The CDR3 extends over 13 amino acids. CDR3 region: CASSKGQVVEQYV. For the CDR3, the DNA is TGTGCCAGCTCAAAGGGACAGGTGGTCGAGCAGTACGTC.

The rearrangement joins TRBV4-3 to TRBJ2-2, with no clear D. Deletions cut 1 base from V and 0 bases from J, with 15 bases between. The CDR3 contains 18 residues. The germline gives CDR1 LGHNA, CDR2 YSLEER. This chain's CDR3 is CASSQGLQLTANTGELFF. CDR3 coding DNA: TGCGCCAGCAGCCAAGGATTGCAGCTAACCGCGAACACCGGGGAGCTGTTTTTT.

The gene calls are TRBV15 and TRBJ1-5, with 7 bases identical to TRBD1. CDR3 length: 17 residues. Germline CDR1 LNHNV, CDR2 YYDKDF (reference sequence). The ends lost 3 bases at V and 0 bases at J; junction bases unmatched: 8. CDR3 in DNA: TGTGCCACCAGCAGGGTCCTGGGGACAGTTAGCAATCAGCCCCAGCATTTT. Amino acid sequence: CATSRVLGTVSNQPQHF.

The chain is built from TRBV12-3 or TRBV12-4 and TRBJ1-6; D unclear. V gave up 2 bases and J gave up 10 bases, with 9 bases separating them. This CDR3 has 13 residues. CDR3 DNA: TGTGCCAGCAGTTTACGGGAGAGGTCACCCCTCCACTTT. Amino acids: CASSLRERSPLHF.

The V gene is TRBV30, the J gene TRBJ1-2; 8 positions match TRBD1. The CDR3 spans 15 residues. The germline V gene has CDR1 GTSNPN and CDR2 SVGIG (reference sequence). The J segment lost 4 bases and the V segment lost 3 bases, leaving 10 bases of the junction unmatched. The CDR3 nucleotides are TGTGCCTGGAGATCGACAGGGGCCTTAGTCTATGGCTACACCTTC. This sequence encodes CAWRSTGALVYGYTF. Full variable domain (rest looked up from reference TRBV30 and TRBJ1-2): SQTIHQWPATLVQPVGSPLSLECTVEGTSNPNLYWYRQAAGRGLQLLFYSVGIGQISSEVPQNLSASRPQDRQFILSSKKLLLSDSGFYLCAWRSTGALVYGYTFGSGTRLTVV.